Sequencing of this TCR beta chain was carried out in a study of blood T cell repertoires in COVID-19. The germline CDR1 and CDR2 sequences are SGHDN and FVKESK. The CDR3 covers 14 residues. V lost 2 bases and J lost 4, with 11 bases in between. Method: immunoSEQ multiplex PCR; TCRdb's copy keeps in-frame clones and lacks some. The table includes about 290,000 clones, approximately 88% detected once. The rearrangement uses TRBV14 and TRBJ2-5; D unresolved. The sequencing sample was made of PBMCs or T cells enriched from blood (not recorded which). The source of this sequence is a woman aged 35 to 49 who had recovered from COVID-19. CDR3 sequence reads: CASSQLTSGETQYF. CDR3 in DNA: TGTGCCAGCAGCCAACTCACCTCGGGAGAGACCCAGTACTTC.